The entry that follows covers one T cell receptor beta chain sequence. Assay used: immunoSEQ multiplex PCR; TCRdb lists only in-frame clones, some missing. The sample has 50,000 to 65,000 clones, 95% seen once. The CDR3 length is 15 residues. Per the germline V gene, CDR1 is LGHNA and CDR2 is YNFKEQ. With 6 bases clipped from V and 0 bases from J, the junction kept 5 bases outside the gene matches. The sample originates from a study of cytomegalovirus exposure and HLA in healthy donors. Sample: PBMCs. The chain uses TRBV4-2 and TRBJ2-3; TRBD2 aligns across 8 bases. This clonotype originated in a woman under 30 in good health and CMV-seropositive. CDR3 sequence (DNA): TGTGCCAGCAGTCTTAGCGGGGCTAGCACAGATACGCAGTATTTT. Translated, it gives CASSLSGASTDTQYF.